These 20 T cell receptor beta chains came from one sample sequenced in a study of cytomegalovirus exposure and HLA in healthy donors. Primers included in the PCR were 60 Vbeta and 13 Jbeta primers. This table comes from immunoSEQ multiplex PCR, and its TCRdb copy is limited to in-frame clones, with some not included. The table has roughly 190,000 clones, around 81% seen once. Sequenced sample: PBMCs. The receptors derive from a woman under 40 in good health and CMV-seropositive.

The rearrangement links TRBV11-2 to TRBJ1-5; no clear D. Trimming cost V 1 base and J 3 bases, with 10 bases left between them. This CDR3 region has 15 residues. Germline CDR1 SGHAT, CDR2 FQNNGV. CDR3 DNA sequence: TGTGCCAGCAGCTTAGGGGTTGCGGCCAATCAGCCCCAGCATTTT. Its protein is CASSLGVAANQPQHF.

The V and J genes are TRBV5-1 and TRBJ1-2, with D possibly being TRBD1 (5 bases). The CDR3 is made up of 15 amino acids. V was pared by 0 bases and J by 5 bases, with 14 bases between. Germline lookup yields CDR1 SGHRS and CDR2 YFSETQ. CDR3 DNA: TGCGCCAGCAGCTTGGGTACGGCGGGGGGATATGGCTACACCTTC. This translates into CASSLGTAGGYGYTF.

The gene calls are TRBV16 and TRBJ1-1, with 7 bases lining up with TRBD1. V lost 4 bases to trimming and J lost 11 bases; unmatched junction nucleotides: 7. Germline loops: CDR1 KGHSY, CDR2 FQNENV. There are 12 residues in the CDR3. The CDR3 nucleotides are TGTGCCAGCAGCCCCGCTTTCAGGGGGGCTTTCTTT. It specifies CASSPAFRGAFF.

The chain uses TRBV19 and TRBJ2-1; a weak D match, TRBD1 (6 bases). The length of the CDR3 is 15 residues. Trimming took off 3 bases at V and 8 bases at J, with 17 bases between the two ends. Germline V gene data show CDR1 as LNHDA and CDR2 as SQIVND (reference sequence). The CDR3 DNA sequence: TGTGCCAGTAGTATTAGCACGGGACACTCGTATGAGCAGTTCTTC. It encodes CASSISTGHSYEQFF.

Worth noting for this clone: One junction end does not reproduce the germline sequence, and a read error may be involved. The rearrangement uses TRBV7-9 and TRBJ2-3; the D is unclear. CDR1 SEHNR and CDR2 FQNEAQ come from the germline V gene (reference sequence). This CDR3 region has 16 residues. In DNA, the CDR3 is TGTTCCAGCAGCTTCTTGGGCCGAGCTCTGACAGATACGCAGTATTTT. This gives the protein CSSSFLGRALTDTQYF.

This clone was recorded a few times. The V call is TRBV25-1, the J call TRBJ1-1; maybe TRBD1 (6 bases). This CDR3 has 13 residues. V gave up 7 bases and J gave up 2 bases, with 11 bases separating them. The germline V gene has CDR1 MGHDK and CDR2 SYGVNS. The DNA for the CDR3 is TGTGCCAGCACACAGGGCTTTAACACTGAAGCTTTCTTT. Its protein product is CASTQGFNTEAFF. The full variable domain, in which reference TRBV25-1 and TRBJ1-1 provide the parts outside the CDR3, is EADIYQTPRYLVIGTGKKITLECSQTMGHDKMYWYQQDPGMELHLIHYSYGVNSTEKGDLSSESTVSRIRTEHFPLTLESARPSHTSQYLCASTQGFNTEAFFGQGTRLTVV.

This clone came up once. The chain uses TRBV20-1 and TRBJ1-4; no definite D call. The germline gives CDR1 DFQATT, CDR2 SNEGSKA (reference sequence). Between the trimmed V and J ends, which lost 3 bases and 8 bases, there was a span of 7 bases. The length of the CDR3 is 11 residues. CDR3 amino acids: CSASYGEKLFF. In DNA form, the CDR3 reads TGCAGTGCTAGTTACGGGGAAAAACTGTTTTTT.

This chain connects TRBV7-2 to TRBJ2-7, with a possible D match to TRBD1 (5 bases). Germline assignment: CDR1 SGHTA and CDR2 FQGNSA. CDR3 length equals 16 residues. The V end lost 5 bases, the J end lost 2 bases, and 19 bases lay between the germline ends. Here the CDR3 reads CASSPSRGRVTYEQYF. CDR3 nucleotides: TGTGCCAGCAGCCCCTCCCGAGGCAGGGTGACCTACGAGCAGTACTTC.

V and J are TRBV6-1 and TRBJ1-5, with D perhaps matching TRBD1 (5 bases). The CDR3 is 16 residues long. Germline CDR1 reads MNHNS; CDR2 reads SASEGT. V gave up 4 bases and J gave up 0 bases, with 13 bases separating them. CDR3 loop: CASSGPQGLSNQPQHF. The DNA of the CDR3 is TGTGCCAGCAGTGGCCCTCAGGGACTTAGCAATCAGCCCCAGCATTTT.

The rearrangement joins TRBV19 to TRBJ1-2; D is ambiguous. The CDR3 is 12 residues long. Trimming removed 5 bases at V and 2 bases at J, with 6 bases between. From germline, CDR1 is LNHDA and CDR2 SQIVND (reference sequence). CDR3: CASSPRNYGYTF. CDR3 nucleotide sequence: TGTGCCAGTAGTCCCAGGAACTATGGCTACACCTTC.

The chain is built from TRBV19 and TRBJ1-4; 7 nucleotides agree with TRBD1. Trimming cost V 7 bases and J 7 bases; bases outside gene matches: 12. Germline CDR1 reads LNHDA; CDR2 reads SQIVND (reference sequence). This CDR3 has 15 amino acids. Written as DNA, the CDR3 is TGTGCCAGTACGAGAGACAGGGTCGGTCGTGAAAAACTGTTTTTT. This sequence encodes CASTRDRVGREKLFF.

The rearrangement joins TRBV19 to TRBJ1-2; maybe TRBD1 (6 bases). This CDR3 is built from 14 residues. The germline V gene has CDR1 LNHDA and CDR2 SQIVND (reference sequence). The V end lost 3 bases, the J end lost 0 bases, and 8 bases lay between the germline ends. The CDR3 region is CASSMRTANYGYTF. CDR3 nucleotide sequence: TGTGCCAGTAGTATGCGGACAGCTAACTATGGCTACACCTTC.

This chain uses TRBV10-2 with TRBJ1-1; D remains ambiguous. CDR3 length: 12 residues. Trimming took off 4 bases at V and 5 bases at J, with 8 bases between the two ends. Germline assignment: CDR1 WSHSY and CDR2 SAAADI. CDR3 nucleotide sequence: TGCGCCAGCAGTGCAACTCAAACTGAAGCTTTCTTT. It yields the protein CASSATQTEAFF.

The table lists this clone with a few counts. The V gene is TRBV2, the J gene TRBJ2-5; unclear D gene. The germline V gene has CDR1 SNHLY and CDR2 FYNNEI. The CDR3 is 12 amino acids. V lost 4 bases, J lost 2 bases, and 5 bases lay in between. CDR3 bases: TGTGCCAGCAGTGCAGGACAAGAGACCCAGTACTTC. The encoded protein is CASSAGQETQYF.

The chain is built from TRBV5-6 and TRBJ1-6; TRBD1 matches at 7 bases. V shed 4 bases and J 5 bases; nucleotides not matched to a gene: 3. This CDR3 contains 14 residues. CDR1 is SGHDT, CDR2 YYEEEE, per germline. The CDR3 reads CASSLDRHNSPLHF. The CDR3 DNA reads as TGTGCCAGCAGCCTGGACAGGCATAATTCACCCCTCCACTTT.

The chain carries TRBV7-2 and TRBJ1-1; D ambiguous. The V gene lost 2 bases and the J gene lost 1 base, with 14 bases spanning the gap. Germline V gene sequence: CDR1 SGHTA, CDR2 FQGNSA. This CDR3 has 16 residues. CDR3 nucleotides: TGTGCCAGCAGCTTATTAGGAGGACGGTCGAACACTGAAGCTTTCTTT. This sequence encodes CASSLLGGRSNTEAFF.

The rearrangement uses TRBV28 and TRBJ1-3; 10 bases align to TRBD1. Trimming cost V 4 bases and J 4 bases; bases outside gene matches: 4. Germline values: CDR1 MDHEN, CDR2 SYDVKM. The CDR3 sequence is 15 residues long. The CDR3 DNA follows: TGTGCCAGCAGTTCGGGACAGGGGCTCGGAAACACCATATATTTT. It codes for CASSSGQGLGNTIYF. Filled out from reference TRBV28 and TRBJ1-3, the complete variable domain reads DVKVTQSSRYLVKRTGEKVFLECVQDMDHENMFWYRQDPGLGLRLIYFSYDVKMKEKGDIPEGYSVSREKKERFSLILESASTNQTSMYLCASSSGQGLGNTIYFGEGSWLTVV.

The chain is built from TRBV28 and TRBJ2-3; 9 positions agree with TRBD2. Germline assignment: CDR1 MDHEN and CDR2 SYDVKM. The CDR3 sequence is 16 residues long. The V gene end was trimmed by 6 bases and the J gene end by 0 bases; junction bases not matched to a gene: 7. The chain's CDR3 is CASSAAGGLSTDTQYF. CDR3 bases: TGTGCCAGCAGCGCAGCGGGGGGCCTTAGCACAGATACGCAGTATTTT.

This clone was counted once. This rearrangement joins TRBV5-4 to TRBJ1-2; 8 nucleotides align to TRBD1. Germline lookup yields CDR1 SGHNT and CDR2 YYREEE (reference sequence). V was pared by 4 bases and J by 6 bases, with 5 bases of the junction left unmatched. This CDR3 spans 13 amino acids. DNA of the CDR3: TGTGCCAGCAGCCAGGACAGGGTACATGGCTACACCTTC. Translated, it gives CASSQDRVHGYTF.

This clone was counted a few times. This chain connects TRBV29-1 to TRBJ1-2; perhaps TRBD1 as D (5 bases). This CDR3 is built from 14 residues. Germline loops: CDR1 SQVTM, CDR2 ANQGSEA. V lost 5 bases, J lost 0 bases, and 13 bases lay in between. The CDR3 DNA sequence: TGCAGCGTTAGGGATTTGACAGCTAACTATGGCTACACCTTC. The encoded protein is CSVRDLTANYGYTF.